The 15 T cell receptor delta chains below were found in one sample sequenced in a study of Vδ1+ human thymocytes. Study-wide results and caveats: Thymic TRG and TRD repertoires appeared highly polyclonal.

RNA was extracted from the cells and then reverse transcribed. Pooled V-gene forward primers with one constant-region reverse primer generated the CDR3 amplicons by multiplex PCR. TCRdb re-processed the multiplex PCR reads using CATT. The table shows just under 55,000 delta-chain clones, with around a sixth occurring only once. No antigen has been assigned to these receptors. Sequences were obtained from Vdelta1+ gamma-delta thymocytes from the thymus. Described subset: FACS-sorted CD3+ TCRalphabeta- TCRVdelta1+ TCRVdelta2- thymocytes. The receptors here all came from a boy under two years old who had congenital heart surgery.

This clone was seen more than once but under ten times. The rearrangement uses TRDV1 and TRDJ1; D is unresolved. This CDR3 region has 13 residues. V shed 0 bases and J shed 6 bases, with 8 bases lying between them. Per germline, CDR1 TSWWSYY and CDR2 QGS. CDR3 nucleotides: TGTGCTCTTGGGGAACTAGCTTGTAATAAACTCATCTTT. As protein: CALGELACNKLIF.

This clone has only a few counts. This chain connects TRDV1 to TRDJ1; the match to TRDD3 covers 9 bases. Losses at the gene ends were 7 bases for V and 0 bases for J; bases not matched to a gene: 18. The CDR3 contains 19 residues. From germline, CDR1 is TSWWSYY and CDR2 QGS. This CDR3 is CALVGYVDWGTPYTDKLIF. The CDR3 nucleotides are TGTGCTCTTGTCGGTTACGTCGACTGGGGGACCCCGTACACCGATAAACTCATCTTT.

This clone was recorded a few times. The chain links TRDV1 to TRDJ1; TRDD3 is a possible D gene (6 bases). V lost 0 bases to trimming and J lost 0 bases, with 17 bases between them. Germline V gene data show CDR1 as TSWWSYY and CDR2 as QGS. The CDR3 consists of 18 residues. CDR3 bases: TGTGCTCTTGGGGAACTAGTAAGGGCCTGGGGAAACACCGATAAACTCATCTTT. Protein: CALGELVRAWGNTDKLIF.

This clone was recorded a few times. The V and J genes are TRDV1 and TRDJ1; D is tentatively TRDD2 or TRDD3 (8 bases each). From germline, CDR1 is TSWWSYY and CDR2 QGS. This CDR3 contains 17 residues. Deletions cut 8 bases from V and 0 bases from J, with 22 bases between. The CDR3 bases are TGTGCTCTTCTTCCTACTCCCTGGGGGAAGTACACCGATAAACTCATCTTT. It codes for CALLPTPWGKYTDKLIF.

This chain connects TRDV1 to TRDJ1, with D perhaps matching TRDD3 (5 bases). The CDR3 is 19 residues long. With 2 bases removed from V and 0 bases from J, the gap between germline ends came to 22 bases. Germline CDR1 TSWWSYY, CDR2 QGS. This CDR3 is CALGEDLGGDSPYTDKLIF. DNA for the CDR3: TGTGCTCTTGGGGAAGATCTAGGCGGGGACTCCCCGTACACCGATAAACTCATCTTT.

The chain combines TRDV1 with TRDJ1; D might be TRDD2 or TRDD3, each matching 5 bases. CDR1 and CDR2 (germline): TSWWSYY, QGS. This CDR3 region has 18 residues. Trimming cost V 0 bases and J 4 bases, with 21 bases left between them. The CDR3 nucleotides read TGTGCTCTTGGGGAACTTAGCCCCTACGTGGGGTGGATCGATAAACTCATCTTT. Protein sequence: CALGELSPYVGWIDKLIF.

This chain joins TRDV1 and TRDJ1, with TRDD3 identical over 9 bases. CDR1 is TSWWSYY and CDR2 is QGS in the germline V gene. The CDR3 loop spans 18 amino acids. V lost 0 bases and J lost 0; bases outside the gene matches: 8. This chain's CDR3 is CALGELDWGRRYTDKLIF. CDR3 DNA sequence: TGTGCTCTTGGGGAACTAGACTGGGGGAGGAGGTACACCGATAAACTCATCTTT.

This chain links TRDV1 with TRDJ1, with TRDD3 matching 9 bases. The CDR3 extends over 21 amino acids. Trimming took 2 bases from V and 0 from J; bases not matched to a gene: 19. Germline lookup yields CDR1 TSWWSYY and CDR2 QGS. CDR3 nucleotide sequence: TGTGCTCTTGGGGAATACTTCCCACGCCCTCGTCTGGGGGATTACACCGATAAACTCATCTTT. Encoded protein: CALGEYFPRPRLGDYTDKLIF.

This chain joins TRDV1 and TRDJ1, with 8 bases fitting TRDD3. The CDR3 is made up of 22 amino acids. Germline V gene data show CDR1 as TSWWSYY and CDR2 as QGS. Trimming took 4 bases from V and 8 from J; bases not matched to a gene: 33. The CDR3 DNA reads TGTGCTCTTGGGGCCTGGGATCCTGTCTTTCTTTACTGGGGGGACCATACCGGAAAACTCATCTTT. Translated, it gives CALGAWDPVFLYWGDHTGKLIF.

The chain joins TRDV1 to TRDJ1, with 10 bases fitting TRDD3. The CDR3 consists of 18 residues. Germline V gene sequence: CDR1 TSWWSYY, CDR2 QGS. V dropped 0 bases and J dropped 3; count of bases not matched to a gene: 10. The CDR3 DNA reads as TGTGCTCTTGGGGAACTCCGGTACTGGGGGATTAAGGCCGATAAACTCATCTTT. Its protein product is CALGELRYWGIKADKLIF.

This clone appeared a few times. The chain carries TRDV1 and TRDJ1; TRDD3 aligns across 9 bases. Germline V lookup: CDR1 TSWWSYY, CDR2 QGS. CDR3 length: 17 amino acids. V shed 0 bases, J shed 1 base, and the junction held 6 bases outside the gene matches. CDR3 loop: CALGELSLGDPTDKLIF. In DNA form, the CDR3 reads TGTGCTCTTGGGGAACTATCCCTGGGGGATCCCACCGATAAACTCATCTTT.

The chain uses TRDV1 and TRDJ1; tentatively, D is TRDD3 (6 bases). V was cut by 3 bases and J by 3 bases, with 26 bases left in between. In germline, CDR1 is TSWWSYY, CDR2 QGS. The CDR3 is 19 residues long. The CDR3 region is CALGDHRMSGDRPADKLIF. For the CDR3, the DNA is TGTGCTCTTGGGGACCATCGTATGTCTGGGGATCGACCTGCCGATAAACTCATCTTT.

This chain joins TRDV1 and TRDJ1; 9 nucleotides match TRDD3. In germline, CDR1 is TSWWSYY, CDR2 QGS. V was pared by 2 bases and J by 5 bases, with 18 bases of the junction left unmatched. The CDR3 extends over 19 amino acids. CDR3 residues: CALGEVQHSYSGDTDKLIF. The DNA for the CDR3 is TGTGCTCTTGGGGAAGTGCAACATTCCTACTCTGGGGATACGGATAAACTCATCTTT.

This clone was detected ten times or more. This chain links TRDV2 with TRDJ1; 12 nucleotides match TRDD3. V was clipped by 0 bases and J by 1 base; unmatched bases: 8. The CDR3 is 18 amino acids. From germline, CDR1 is GEAIGNYY and CDR2 EKD. Written as DNA, the CDR3 is TGTGCCTGTGACACCCTTTCTACTGGGGGATACTTCACCGATAAACTCATCTTT. Amino acids: CACDTLSTGGYFTDKLIF.

The chain combines TRDV1 with TRDJ1, with a tentative D call TRDD3 (5 bases). Germline CDR1 and CDR2: TSWWSYY and QGS. The length of the CDR3 is 18 residues. V lost 6 bases and J 0 bases, leaving 23 bases between the germline ends. DNA of the CDR3: TGTGCTCTTGGATTTTCCGGGGAGGGGGGCCGGTACACCGATAAACTCATCTTT. Its translation: CALGFSGEGGRYTDKLIF.